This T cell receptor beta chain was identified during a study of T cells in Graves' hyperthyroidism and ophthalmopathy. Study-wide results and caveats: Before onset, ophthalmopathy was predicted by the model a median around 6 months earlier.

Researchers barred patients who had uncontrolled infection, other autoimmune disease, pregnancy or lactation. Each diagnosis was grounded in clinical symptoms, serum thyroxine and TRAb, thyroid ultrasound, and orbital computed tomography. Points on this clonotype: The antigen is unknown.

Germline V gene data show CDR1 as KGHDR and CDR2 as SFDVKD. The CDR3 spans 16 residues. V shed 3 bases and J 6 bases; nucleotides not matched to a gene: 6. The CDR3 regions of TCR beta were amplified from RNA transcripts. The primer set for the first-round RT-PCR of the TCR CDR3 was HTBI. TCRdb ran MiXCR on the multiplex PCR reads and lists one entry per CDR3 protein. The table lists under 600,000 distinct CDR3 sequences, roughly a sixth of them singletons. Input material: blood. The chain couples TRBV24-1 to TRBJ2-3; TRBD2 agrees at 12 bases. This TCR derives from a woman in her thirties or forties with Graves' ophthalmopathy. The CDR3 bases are TGTGCCACCAGTGATGCCGGCCTAGCGGGGGGGGATACGCAGTATTTT. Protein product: CATSDAGLAGGDTQYF.